Here is one T cell receptor (beta chain) with its context. Its antigen is currently unknown. These data originate in a study of shared clonotypes between healthy human individuals. There were only Caucasian adults among the donors, and all lived in Nashville, Tennessee. CD4+ cells yielded CD45RA+ naive and CD45RA-negative memory subsets. Findings of the study overall: Compared with clonotypes that all four donors shared, non-shared clonotypes had lower generation probabilities.

Genomic DNA of every subset was divided equally among multiple immunoSEQ plates. Libraries were prepared by immunoSEQ multiplex PCR; TCRdb keeps only in-frame clonotypes and omits some of them. This table has roughly 2.5 million clones, approximately 92% appearing once. Input material: naive CD4+ T cells sorted from blood. Stated subset: CD45RA+ positively selected. This TCR came from a man aged 18 to 30 in good health.

In DNA form, the CDR3 reads TGCGCCAGCAGCCAAGCACTAGCGGAACAATACAATGAGCAGTTCTTC. Its protein is CASSQALAEQYNEQFF. The V and J genes are TRBV4-1 and TRBJ2-1; 8 nucleotides agree with TRBD2. The trim removed 1 base at V and 4 bases at J, leaving 6 bases unmatched. This CDR3 region has 16 residues. The germline gives CDR1 MGHRA, CDR2 YSYEKL.